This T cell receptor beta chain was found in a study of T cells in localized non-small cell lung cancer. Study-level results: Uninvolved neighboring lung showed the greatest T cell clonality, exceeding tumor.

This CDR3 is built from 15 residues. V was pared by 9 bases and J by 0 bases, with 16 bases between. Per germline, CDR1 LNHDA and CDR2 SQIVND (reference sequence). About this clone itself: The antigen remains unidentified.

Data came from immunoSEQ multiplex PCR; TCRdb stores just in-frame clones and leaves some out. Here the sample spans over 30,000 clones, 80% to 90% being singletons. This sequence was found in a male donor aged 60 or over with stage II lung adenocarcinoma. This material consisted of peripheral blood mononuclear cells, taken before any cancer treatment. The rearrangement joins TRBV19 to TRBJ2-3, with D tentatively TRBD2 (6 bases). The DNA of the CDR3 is TGTGCCAGCTCTCGCCGGGACTCTAGCACAGATACGCAGTATTTT. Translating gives CASSRRDSSTDTQYF. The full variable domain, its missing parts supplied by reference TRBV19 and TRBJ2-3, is DGGITQSPKYLFRKEGQNVTLSCEQNLNHDAMYWYRQDPGQGLRLIYYSQIVNDFQKGDIAEGYSVSREKKESFPLTVTSAQKNPTAFYLCASSRRDSSTDTQYFGPGTRLTVL.